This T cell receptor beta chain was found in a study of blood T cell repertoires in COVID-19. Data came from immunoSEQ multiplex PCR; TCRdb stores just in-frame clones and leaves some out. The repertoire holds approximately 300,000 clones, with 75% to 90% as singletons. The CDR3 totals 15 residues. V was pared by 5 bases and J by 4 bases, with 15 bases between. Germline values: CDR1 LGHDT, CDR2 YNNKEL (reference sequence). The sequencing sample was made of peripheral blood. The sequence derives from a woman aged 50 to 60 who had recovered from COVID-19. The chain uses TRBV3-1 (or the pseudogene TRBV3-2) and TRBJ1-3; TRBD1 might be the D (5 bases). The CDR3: CASSEVRGWGNTIYF. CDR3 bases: TGTGCCAGCAGCGAAGTAAGGGGTTGGGGAAACACCATATATTTT.